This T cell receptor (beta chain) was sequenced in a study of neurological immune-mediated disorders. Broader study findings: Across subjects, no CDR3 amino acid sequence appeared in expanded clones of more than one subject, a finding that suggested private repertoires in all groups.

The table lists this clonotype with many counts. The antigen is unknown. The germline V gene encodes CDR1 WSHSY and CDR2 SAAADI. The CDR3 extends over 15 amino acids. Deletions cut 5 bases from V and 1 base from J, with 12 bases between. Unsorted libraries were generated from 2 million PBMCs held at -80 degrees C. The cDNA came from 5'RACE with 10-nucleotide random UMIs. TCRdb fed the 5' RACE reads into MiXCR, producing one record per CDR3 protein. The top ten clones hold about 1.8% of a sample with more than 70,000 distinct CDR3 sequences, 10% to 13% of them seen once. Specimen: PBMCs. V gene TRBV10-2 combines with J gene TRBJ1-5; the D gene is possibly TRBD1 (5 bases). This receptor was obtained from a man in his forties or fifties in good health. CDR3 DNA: TGCGCCAGCAGTACCCGGGACGGAAGCAATCAGCCCCAGCATTTT. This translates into CASSTRDGSNQPQHF.